The 27 T cell receptor beta chains below come from one sample, sequenced in a study of T cells in Graves' hyperthyroidism and ophthalmopathy. Amplification targeted TCR beta CDR3 regions from RNA transcripts. Primed by the HTBI set, a first-round RT-PCR was run on the TCR CDR3. TCRdb independently ran MiXCR on the multiplex PCR reads; one entry per CDR3 protein. This sample carries more than 600,000 distinct CDR3 sequences, about a sixth of them seen once, and the ten largest clones take over 7.5%. Sequenced: blood. The receptors here all came from a young man with Graves' hyperthyroidism.

This clonotype showed up many times. The chain couples TRBV10-3 to TRBJ2-5, with D maybe TRBD2 (5 bases). The CDR3 length is 14 residues. Germline CDR1 ENHRY, CDR2 SYGVKD. The ends were cut back, 0 bases at V and 3 bases at J, with 8 bases in the middle. CDR3 nucleotides: TGTGCCATCAGTGAGTCGGCGAGGGAAGAGACCCAGTACTTC. It encodes CAISESAREETQYF.

At least ten counts were recorded for this clonotype. CDR3 region: CASSPDSRSYNEQFF. The CDR3 DNA is TGTGCCAGCAGCCCTGACTCCCGCTCCTACAATGAGCAGTTCTTC. V usage is TRBV28 and J usage is TRBJ2-1; no clear D. This CDR3 spans 15 amino acids. Trimming cost V 6 bases and J 0 bases, with 12 bases left between them. The V gene's germline CDR1 is MDHEN and CDR2 SYDVKM.

This chain connects TRBV19 to TRBJ1-1; 7 bases line up with TRBD1. This CDR3 has 16 residues. Losses at the gene ends were 5 bases for V and 0 bases for J; bases not matched to a gene: 9. The germline CDR1 and CDR2 sequences are LNHDA and SQIVND (reference sequence). CDR3 protein: CASSFRTGHLNTEAFF. In DNA form, the CDR3 reads TGTGCCAGTAGTTTCAGGACAGGTCACCTGAACACTGAAGCTTTCTTT.

This clonotype occurred many times. This sequence joins TRBV7-2 and TRBJ2-1, with 13 bases fitting TRBD2. With V trimmed by 1 base and J by 11 bases, 5 bases remained unmatched. The V gene's germline CDR1 is SGHTA and CDR2 FQGNSA. The CDR3 has 15 amino acids. The CDR3 DNA reads as TGTGCCAGCAGCTTAGGGACTAGCGGGAGAGGTCAGCAGTTCTTC. It encodes CASSLGTSGRGQQFF.

Only a few counts were recorded for this clonotype. The chain joins TRBV28 to TRBJ1-5; TRBD1 matches at 8 bases. The junction had 3 bases not matched to a gene; V was cut back by 2 bases and J by 6 bases. The CDR3 runs 14 residues. The germline V gene encodes CDR1 MDHEN and CDR2 SYDVKM. The CDR3 bases are TGTGCCAGCAGTTTAGGACAGGGTTCTCAGCCCCAGCATTTT. This sequence encodes CASSLGQGSQPQHF. Drawing the rest from reference TRBV28 and TRBJ1-5, the complete variable domain is DVKVTQSSRYLVKRTGEKVFLECVQDMDHENMFWYRQDPGLGLRLIYFSYDVKMKEKGDIPEGYSVSREKKERFSLILESASTNQTSMYLCASSLGQGSQPQHFGDGTRLSIL.

This clonotype was found many times. The chain links TRBV24-1 to TRBJ2-3; D is perhaps TRBD1 (6 bases). Germline lookup yields CDR1 KGHDR and CDR2 SFDVKD. The CDR3 length is 13 residues. The V end was cut by 10 bases, the J end by 1 base, with 11 bases between. The CDR3 protein is CATSRGRTDTQYF. The CDR3, as DNA: TGTGCCACGTCCAGGGGCCGCACAGATACGCAGTATTTT.

This chain joins TRBV4-3 and TRBJ2-7, with TRBD1 as a possible D gene (5 bases). The CDR3 consists of 15 residues. Between the trimmed V and J ends, which lost 5 bases and 2 bases, there was a span of 16 bases. Germline CDR1 reads LGHNA; CDR2 reads YSLEER. CDR3 bases: TGCGCCAGCAGCTGGGGAATCCAGGGTCCCTACGAGCAGTACTTC. Protein: CASSWGIQGPYEQYF.

This clonotype was picked up many times. This chain's CDR3 is CATSDLSGPGYTDTQYF. The CDR3 DNA reads TGTGCCACCAGTGATTTGTCAGGGCCGGGTTACACAGATACGCAGTATTTT. The genes are TRBV24-1 and TRBJ2-3; tentatively, D is TRBD1 (5 bases). The CDR3 runs 17 residues. Germline loops: CDR1 KGHDR, CDR2 SFDVKD. Trimming left V 0 bases short and J 2 bases short, with 14 bases between.

This clonotype has a count of ten or more. The chain employs TRBV10-3 and TRBJ2-7; D assignment may be TRBD1 or TRBD2 (6 bases each). The CDR3 length is 15 residues. CDR1 and CDR2 (germline): ENHRY, SYGVKD. V was cut by 4 bases and J by 7 bases, with 20 bases left in between. This CDR3 reads CAISGGHLLGSEQYF. For the CDR3, the DNA is TGTGCCATCAGTGGGGGACACCTCCTCGGGAGTGAGCAGTACTTC.

The chain joins TRBV7-9 to TRBJ2-2; 11 nucleotides line up with TRBD1. The V segment lost 5 bases and the J segment 6 bases; nucleotides outside the gene matches: 8. Germline-derived CDR1 and CDR2 are SEHNR and FQNEAQ (reference sequence). The CDR3 is made up of 16 amino acids. In DNA form, the CDR3 reads TGTGCCAGCAGCAGGCCGGGACAGGGGGGACCCGGGGAGCTGTTTTTT. It encodes CASSRPGQGGPGELFF.

This clonotype came up many times. The rearrangement joins TRBV7-3 to TRBJ2-3; 10 bases map to TRBD2. This CDR3 comprises 15 residues. The V gene end was trimmed by 3 bases and the J gene end by 8 bases; junction bases not matched to a gene: 8. Germline CDR1 reads SGHTA; CDR2 reads FQGTGA. The CDR3 loop is CASSFTSGAQSTQYF. Here the CDR3 DNA reads TGTGCCAGCAGCTTCACTAGCGGGGCACAGTCTACGCAGTATTTT. The variable domain in full, completed from reference TRBV7-3 and TRBJ2-3, reads GAGVSQTPSNKVTEKGKYVELRCDPISGHTALYWYRQSLGQGPEFLIYFQGTGAADDSGLPNDRFFAVRPEGSVSTLKIQRTERGDSAVYLCASSFTSGAQSTQYFGPGTRLTVL.

This clonotype showed up just a few times. The CDR3 region has the DNA TGTGCCACCAACGCCCCGGGCCCCTACGAGCAGTACTTC. Its protein product is CATNAPGPYEQYF. The chain has TRBV24-1 and TRBJ2-7; D call uncertain. CDR1 is KGHDR and CDR2 is SFDVKD in the germline V gene. CDR3 length: 13 residues. V was shortened by 8 bases and J by 2 bases, with 12 bases between the two germline ends.

The V gene is TRBV10-3, the J gene TRBJ2-1, with D perhaps matching TRBD2 (7 bases). V was pared by 2 bases and J by 4 bases, with 12 bases between. CDR3 length equals 15 residues. From germline, CDR1 is ENHRY and CDR2 SYGVKD. CDR3 nucleotide sequence: TGTGCCATCAGTGAGGGGGGGGCGATGTACAATGAGCAGTTCTTC. Its protein product is CAISEGGAMYNEQFF.

This clonotype was counted at least ten times. The rearrangement joins TRBV28 to TRBJ2-1; 10 bases fit TRBD1. Germline CDR1 MDHEN, CDR2 SYDVKM. The ends lost 3 bases at V and 7 bases at J; junction bases unmatched: 6. CDR3 size: 15 residues. The CDR3 bases are TGTGCCAGCAGTTTTGCGGGACAGGGGTTTAATGAGCAGTTCTTC. Translation: CASSFAGQGFNEQFF.

In this sample, this clonotype turned up many times. This rearrangement joins TRBV28 to TRBJ1-4, with D hard to call. Trimming stripped 3 bases from V and 7 bases from J, with 15 bases between. The CDR3 has 15 residues. Germline V gives CDR1 MDHEN, CDR2 SYDVKM. CDR3 nucleotides: TGTGCCAGCAGTTTCCGCGGAGGGCTCGGTGAAAAACTGTTTTTT. Amino acids: CASSFRGGLGEKLFF.

The rearrangement links TRBV6-5 to TRBJ1-2, with D unresolved. V was pared by 0 bases and J by 0 bases, with 11 bases between. This CDR3 is built from 16 residues. Germline loops: CDR1 MNHEY, CDR2 SVGAGI. CDR3 DNA: TGTGCCAGCAGTTACTCGAGGTTTCAAGCTAACTATGGCTACACCTTC. Its protein product is CASSYSRFQANYGYTF.

This clonotype occurred a few times. DNA for the CDR3: TGTGCCAGCAGCGCCGTGGGGGCTACTCAGCCCCAGCATTTT. Translating it yields CASSAVGATQPQHF. This chain joins TRBV27 and TRBJ1-5; a weak D match, TRBD1 (6 bases). V lost 6 bases and J lost 6, with 15 bases in between. Germline V gene lookup returns CDR1 MNHEY and CDR2 SMNVEV (reference sequence). This CDR3 has 14 residues.

This chain connects TRBV4-1 to TRBJ1-1; the D gene is possibly TRBD1 (6 bases). The CDR3 totals 18 residues. The germline V gene encodes CDR1 MGHRA and CDR2 YSYEKL. V was shortened by 4 bases and J by 1 base, with 22 bases between the two germline ends. The CDR3 here is CASSRFPGTPKGNTEAFF. CDR3 sequence (DNA): TGCGCCAGCAGCCGGTTCCCAGGGACACCAAAAGGGAACACTGAAGCTTTCTTT.

The table lists this clonotype with many counts. This sequence joins TRBV7-8 and TRBJ2-6; unclear D gene. Deletions cut 10 bases from V and 0 bases from J, with 16 bases between. CDR1 is SGHVS, CDR2 FQNEAQ, per germline. This CDR3 comprises 16 residues. The CDR3 DNA follows: TGTGCCACCCTACGGACCGCGAGCTCTGGGGCCAACGTCCTGACTTTC. The encoded protein is CATLRTASSGANVLTF.

The rearrangement links TRBV6-1 to TRBJ1-5; tentatively, D is TRBD1 (6 bases). V dropped 5 bases and J dropped 6 bases, with 8 bases sitting between them. The CDR3 is 12 amino acids. CDR1 is MNHNS and CDR2 is SASEGT in the germline V gene. The CDR3 spells CASSTGIQPQHF. CDR3 nucleotide sequence: TGTGCCAGCAGTACAGGGATTCAGCCCCAGCATTTT.

This clonotype was seen only a few times. It is unclear where the CDR3 begins or ends on the DNA, so no DNA is shown, and the CDR3 is as TCRdb lists it. The V and J genes are TRBV28 and TRBJ1-1; the table gives TRBD1 as D, unverified against the DNA. Germline assignment: CDR1 MDHEN and CDR2 SYDVKM. The CDR3 adds up to 16 amino acids, both ends counted. The CDR3 protein is CASSSSGHFMNTEAFF.

This clonotype has only a few counts. This sequence joins TRBV28 and TRBJ2-2; D call uncertain. Germline V gene sequence: CDR1 MDHEN, CDR2 SYDVKM. The CDR3 is made up of 19 amino acids. V was cut by 5 bases and J by 1 base, with 23 bases left in between. This CDR3 reads CASSPRTVERMGNTGELFF. The CDR3 DNA is TGTGCCAGCAGTCCTAGGACCGTCGAGAGGATGGGGAACACCGGGGAGCTGTTTTTT.

The chain couples TRBV20-1 to TRBJ2-3; the match to TRBD1 covers 8 bases. The V segment lost 1 base and the J segment 2 bases; nucleotides outside the gene matches: 2. CDR3 length: 14 amino acids. The germline gives CDR1 DFQATT, CDR2 SNEGSKA (reference sequence). The CDR3 sequence is CSARVRGLTDTQYF. The CDR3 region has the DNA TGCAGTGCTAGAGTCAGGGGGCTCACAGATACGCAGTATTTT.

This clonotype was detected many times. The chain carries TRBV29-1 and TRBJ2-7; tentative D call: TRBD2 (5 bases). The germline gives CDR1 SQVTM, CDR2 ANQGSEA. V was pared by 4 bases and J by 1 base, with 11 bases between. The CDR3 covers 13 residues. In DNA, the CDR3 is TGCAGCGTTGTAGGTGGGAGATCCTACGAGCAGTACTTC. It encodes CSVVGGRSYEQYF.

This clonotype showed up just a few times. This chain joins TRBV9 and TRBJ2-3; tentatively, D is TRBD1 or TRBD2 (5 bases each). Germline V CDR1 and CDR2: SGDLS, YYNGEE. V was cut by 0 bases and J by 2 bases, with 13 bases left in between. CDR3 length: 16 amino acids. CDR3 in DNA: TGTGCCAGCAGCGTAGACGGGAAGGACACCACAGATACGCAGTATTTT. It yields the protein CASSVDGKDTTDTQYF. Based on the CDR3 plus reference TRBV9 and TRBJ2-3, the full variable domain is DSGVTQTPKHLITATGQRVTLRCSPRSGDLSVYWYQQSLDQGLQFLIQYYNGEERAKGNILERFSAQQFPDLHSELNLSSLELGDSALYFCASSVDGKDTTDTQYFGPGTRLTVL.

This clonotype was observed a few times. The rearrangement links TRBV5-4 to TRBJ2-3; 9 positions agree with TRBD2. Losses at the gene ends were 5 bases for V and 1 base for J; bases not matched to a gene: 8. CDR1 SGHNT and CDR2 YYREEE come from the germline V gene (reference sequence). The CDR3 totals 16 residues. The CDR3, as DNA: TGTGCCAGCAGAAGAGGCGGGAGGGGACGCACAGATACGCAGTATTTT. Its translation is CASRRGGRGRTDTQYF.

In DNA, the CDR3 is TGTGCCAGCAGCATGACGACGGGGGGTTCACCCCTCCACTTT. Amino acids: CASSMTTGGSPLHF. The rearrangement uses TRBV11-1 and TRBJ1-6, with D maybe TRBD1 (5 bases). CDR1 and CDR2 (germline): SGHAT, FQDESV (reference sequence). Deletions cut 5 bases from V and 9 bases from J, with 14 bases between. The CDR3 has 14 amino acids.